The following is a T cell receptor (beta chain) sequence with its context. Antigen unknown. This sample was included in a study of radiotherapy plus CTLA-4 blockade in lung cancer. Study in general: Objective responses arose in approximately 19% of patients, and 25% to 35% experienced disease control.

Assay used: immunoSEQ multiplex PCR; TCRdb lists only in-frame clones, some missing. The data contain roughly 98,000 clones, about 83% of them seen just once; the ten biggest clones take up roughly 14%. Germline-derived CDR1 and CDR2 are KGHSH and LQKENI. This CDR3 region has 15 residues. The V gene lost 3 bases and the J gene lost 4 bases, with 13 bases spanning the gap. Whole-study results and caveats: With interferon-beta, early dynamics of blood T cell clones were reported to best predict response.

This specimen consisted of peripheral blood, obtained from a patient treated with radiotherapy plus ipilimumab. The sequence came from a human donor with non-small cell lung cancer that progressed on radiotherapy plus ipilimumab. The chain links TRBV18 to TRBJ2-1; a possible D gene is TRBD1 (5 bases). DNA of the CDR3: TGTGCCAGCTCACCGTCAGGGATAAGGTACAATGAGCAGTTCTTC. This codes for CASSPSGIRYNEQFF. Full variable domain (missing parts from reference TRBV18 and TRBJ2-1): NAGVMQNPRHLVRRRGQEARLRCSPMKGHSHVYWYRQLPEEGLKFMVYLQKENIIDESGMPKERFSAEFPKEGPSILRIQQVVRGDSAAYFCASSPSGIRYNEQFFGPGTRLTVL.